The clone carrying this T cell receptor beta chain was observed at least ten times. This entry belongs to a study of T cells after yellow fever vaccination. TCRdb used MiXCR to reprocess the 5' RACE reads, holding one entry per CDR3 protein. Among 250,000 to 350,000 distinct CDR3 sequences listed, approximately 4.3% were seen once. CDR3 size: 14 residues. The germline V gene has CDR1 MNHEY and CDR2 SVGAGI. The ends were cut back, 0 bases at V and 1 base at J, with 6 bases in the middle. The TCR originated in a man between 18 and 35 years old who received the YFV17D yellow fever vaccine. The genes are TRBV6-5 and TRBJ2-5, with unresolved D. The sequencing used PBMCs, collected 15 days after the yellow fever booster vaccination. The CDR3 reads CASSYSLGQETQYF. CDR3 sequence (DNA): TGTGCCAGCAGTTACTCCCTCGGCCAAGAGACCCAGTACTTC.